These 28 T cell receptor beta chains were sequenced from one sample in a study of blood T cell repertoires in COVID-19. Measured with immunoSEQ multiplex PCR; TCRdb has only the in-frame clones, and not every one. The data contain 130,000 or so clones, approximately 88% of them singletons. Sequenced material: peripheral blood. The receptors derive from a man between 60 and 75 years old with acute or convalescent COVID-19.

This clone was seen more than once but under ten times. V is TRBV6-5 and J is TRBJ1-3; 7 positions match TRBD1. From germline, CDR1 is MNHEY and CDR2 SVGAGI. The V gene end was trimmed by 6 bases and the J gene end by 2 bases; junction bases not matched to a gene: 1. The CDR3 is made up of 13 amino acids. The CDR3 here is CASRDRAGNTIYF. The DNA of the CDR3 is TGTGCCAGCAGAGACAGGGCTGGAAACACCATATATTTT.

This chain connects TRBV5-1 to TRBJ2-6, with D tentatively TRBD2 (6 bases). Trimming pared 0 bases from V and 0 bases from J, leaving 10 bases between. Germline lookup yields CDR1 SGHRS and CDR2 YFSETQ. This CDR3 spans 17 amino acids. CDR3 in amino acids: CASSLGGTASGANVLTF. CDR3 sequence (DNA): TGCGCCAGCAGCTTGGGCGGGACCGCCTCTGGGGCCAACGTCCTGACTTTC.

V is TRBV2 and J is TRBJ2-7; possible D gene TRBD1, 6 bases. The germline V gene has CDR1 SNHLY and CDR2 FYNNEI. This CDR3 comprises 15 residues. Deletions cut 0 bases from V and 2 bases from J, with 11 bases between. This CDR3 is CASSEAWTETYEQYF. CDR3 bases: TGTGCCAGCAGTGAAGCGTGGACAGAAACCTACGAGCAGTACTTC. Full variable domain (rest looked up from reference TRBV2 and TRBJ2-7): EPEVTQTPSHQVTQMGQEVILRCVPISNHLYFYWYRQILGQKVEFLVSFYNNEISEKSEIFDDQFSVERPDGSNFTLKIRSTKLEDSAMYFCASSEAWTETYEQYFGPGTRLTVT.

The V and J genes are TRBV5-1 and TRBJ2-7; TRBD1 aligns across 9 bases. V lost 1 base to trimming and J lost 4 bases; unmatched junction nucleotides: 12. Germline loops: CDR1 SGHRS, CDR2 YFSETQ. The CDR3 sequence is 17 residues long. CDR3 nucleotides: TGCGCCAGCAGCTTGAGTCTTATGGGACAGGGTTTGTACGAGCAGTACTTC. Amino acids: CASSLSLMGQGLYEQYF.

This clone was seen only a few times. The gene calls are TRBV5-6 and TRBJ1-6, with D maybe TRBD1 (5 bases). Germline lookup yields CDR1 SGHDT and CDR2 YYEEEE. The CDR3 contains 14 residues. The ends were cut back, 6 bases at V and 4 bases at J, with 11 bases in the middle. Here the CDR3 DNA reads TGTGCCAGCACCCCCCCAGGGTATAATTCACCCCTCCACTTT. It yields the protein CASTPPGYNSPLHF.

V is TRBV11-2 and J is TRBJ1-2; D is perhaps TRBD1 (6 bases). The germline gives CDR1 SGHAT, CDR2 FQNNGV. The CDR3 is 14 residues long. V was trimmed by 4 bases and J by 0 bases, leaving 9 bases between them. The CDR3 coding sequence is TGTGCCAGCAGCTCCCGGACAGCTAACTATGGCTACACCTTC. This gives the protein CASSSRTANYGYTF.

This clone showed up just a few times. The CDR3 nucleotides read TGTGCCAGTAAACAGGCAGTGAACACTGAAGCTTTCTTT. Encoded protein: CASKQAVNTEAFF. The chain links TRBV6-5 to TRBJ1-1; maybe TRBD1 (5 bases). V was shortened by 9 bases and J by 0 bases, with 11 bases between the two germline ends. Looked up from germline, CDR1 is MNHEY and CDR2 is SVGAGI. This CDR3 region has 13 residues.

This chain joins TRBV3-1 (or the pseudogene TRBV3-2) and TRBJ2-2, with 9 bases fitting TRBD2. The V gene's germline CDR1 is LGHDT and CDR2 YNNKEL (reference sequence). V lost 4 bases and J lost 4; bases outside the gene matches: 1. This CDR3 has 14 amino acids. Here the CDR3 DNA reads TGTGCCAGCAGCCGTAGCGGGAGCACCGGGGAGCTGTTTTTT. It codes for CASSRSGSTGELFF.

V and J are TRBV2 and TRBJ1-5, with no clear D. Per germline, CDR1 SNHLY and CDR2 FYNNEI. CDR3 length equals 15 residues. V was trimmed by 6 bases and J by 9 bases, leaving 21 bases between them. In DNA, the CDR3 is TGTGCCAGCAGCGCAGGATCTGATTCAATAGTGCCCCAGCATTTT. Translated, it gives CASSAGSDSIVPQHF.

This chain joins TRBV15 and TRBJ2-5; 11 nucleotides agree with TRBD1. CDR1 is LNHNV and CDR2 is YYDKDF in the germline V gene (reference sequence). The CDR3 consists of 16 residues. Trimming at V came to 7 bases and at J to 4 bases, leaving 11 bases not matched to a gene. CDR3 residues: CATMGSGTGGRETQYF. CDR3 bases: TGTGCCACCATGGGATCCGGGACAGGGGGGAGAGAGACCCAGTACTTC.

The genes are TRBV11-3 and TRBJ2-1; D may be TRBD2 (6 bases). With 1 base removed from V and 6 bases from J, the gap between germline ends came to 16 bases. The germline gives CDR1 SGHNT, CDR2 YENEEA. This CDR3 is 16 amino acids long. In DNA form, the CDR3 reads TGTGCCAGCAGCTTAGTTTCGGGGAGCGGGTCCAATGAGCAGTTCTTC. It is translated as CASSLVSGSGSNEQFF.

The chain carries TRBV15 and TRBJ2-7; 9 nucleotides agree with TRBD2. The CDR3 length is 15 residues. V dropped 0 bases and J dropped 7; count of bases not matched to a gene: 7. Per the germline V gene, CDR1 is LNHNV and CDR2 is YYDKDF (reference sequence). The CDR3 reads CATSRDMAGGREQYF. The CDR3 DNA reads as TGTGCCACCAGCAGAGATATGGCGGGGGGGCGGGAGCAGTACTTC.

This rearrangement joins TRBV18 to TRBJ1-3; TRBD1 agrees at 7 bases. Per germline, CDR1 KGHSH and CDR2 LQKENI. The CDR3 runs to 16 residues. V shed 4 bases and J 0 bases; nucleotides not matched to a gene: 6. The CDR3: CASSHPGQDSGNTIYF. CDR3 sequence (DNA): TGTGCCAGCTCACACCCCGGACAGGACTCTGGAAACACCATATATTTT.

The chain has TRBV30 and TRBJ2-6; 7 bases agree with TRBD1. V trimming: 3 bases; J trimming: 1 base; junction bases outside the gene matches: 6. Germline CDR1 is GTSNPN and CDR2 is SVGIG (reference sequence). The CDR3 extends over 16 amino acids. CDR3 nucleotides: TGTGCCTGGAGAGTAGGGGGCGGGTCTGGGGCCAACGTCCTGACTTTC. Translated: CAWRVGGGSGANVLTF. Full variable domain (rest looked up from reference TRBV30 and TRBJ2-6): SQTIHQWPATLVQPVGSPLSLECTVEGTSNPNLYWYRQAAGRGLQLLFYSVGIGQISSEVPQNLSASRPQDRQFILSSKKLLLSDSGFYLCAWRVGGGSGANVLTFGAGSRLTVL.

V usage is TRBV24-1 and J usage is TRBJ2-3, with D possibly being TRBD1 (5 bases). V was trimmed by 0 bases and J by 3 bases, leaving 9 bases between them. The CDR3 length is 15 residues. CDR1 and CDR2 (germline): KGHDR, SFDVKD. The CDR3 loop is CATSDLAAGTDTQYF. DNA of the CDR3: TGTGCCACCAGTGATTTGGCGGCAGGGACAGATACGCAGTATTTT.

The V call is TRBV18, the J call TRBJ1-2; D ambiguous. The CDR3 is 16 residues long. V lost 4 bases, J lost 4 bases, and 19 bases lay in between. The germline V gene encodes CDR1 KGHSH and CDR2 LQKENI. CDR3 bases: TGTGCCAGCTCACTTCCCCCTTCGGGGTATACCTATGGCTACACCTTC. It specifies CASSLPPSGYTYGYTF. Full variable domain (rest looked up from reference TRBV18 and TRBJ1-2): NAGVMQNPRHLVRRRGQEARLRCSPMKGHSHVYWYRQLPEEGLKFMVYLQKENIIDESGMPKERFSAEFPKEGPSILRIQQVVRGDSAAYFCASSLPPSGYTYGYTFGSGTRLTVV.

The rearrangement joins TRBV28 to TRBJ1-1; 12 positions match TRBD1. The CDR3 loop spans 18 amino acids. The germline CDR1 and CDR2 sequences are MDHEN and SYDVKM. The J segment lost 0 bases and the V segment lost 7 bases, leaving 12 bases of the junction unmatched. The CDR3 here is CASKPGTGGVWLNTEAFF. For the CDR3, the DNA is TGTGCCAGCAAACCAGGGACAGGGGGCGTTTGGTTGAACACTGAAGCTTTCTTT.

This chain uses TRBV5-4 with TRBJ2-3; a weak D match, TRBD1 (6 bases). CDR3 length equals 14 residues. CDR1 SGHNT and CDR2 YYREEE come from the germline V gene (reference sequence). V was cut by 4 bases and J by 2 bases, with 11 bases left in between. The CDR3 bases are TGTGCCAGCAGCGTACAGGGCCTCACAGATACGCAGTATTTT. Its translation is CASSVQGLTDTQYF.

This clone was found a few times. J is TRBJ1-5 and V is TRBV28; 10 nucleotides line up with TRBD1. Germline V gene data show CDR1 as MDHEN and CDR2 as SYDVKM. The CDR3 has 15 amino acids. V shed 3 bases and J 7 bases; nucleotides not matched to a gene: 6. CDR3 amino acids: CASSFGGDRGQPQHF. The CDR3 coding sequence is TGTGCCAGCAGTTTCGGGGGGGACAGGGGCCAGCCCCAGCATTTT. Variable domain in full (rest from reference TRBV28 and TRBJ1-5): DVKVTQSSRYLVKRTGEKVFLECVQDMDHENMFWYRQDPGLGLRLIYFSYDVKMKEKGDIPEGYSVSREKKERFSLILESASTNQTSMYLCASSFGGDRGQPQHFGDGTRLSIL.

The CDR3, as DNA: TGTGCCAGTAGTATGGACAGGAGGGATACGCAGTATTTT. Translating it yields CASSMDRRDTQYF. The V and J genes are TRBV19 and TRBJ2-3; 7 positions match TRBD1. Germline trimming cut 3 bases from V and 6 bases from J; bases unmatched to any gene: 3. CDR1 and CDR2 from the germline V gene are LNHDA and SQIVND (reference sequence). The CDR3 length is 13 residues.

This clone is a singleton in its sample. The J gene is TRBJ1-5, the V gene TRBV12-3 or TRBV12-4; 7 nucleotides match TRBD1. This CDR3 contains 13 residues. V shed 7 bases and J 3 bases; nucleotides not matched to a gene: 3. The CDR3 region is CASTGQTNQPQHF. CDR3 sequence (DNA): TGTGCCAGCACGGGACAGACCAATCAGCCCCAGCATTTT.

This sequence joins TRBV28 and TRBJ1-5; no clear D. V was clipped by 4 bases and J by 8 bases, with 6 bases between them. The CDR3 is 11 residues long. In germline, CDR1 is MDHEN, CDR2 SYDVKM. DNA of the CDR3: TGTGCCAGCAGTTCCCCAGAGCCCCAGCATTTT. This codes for CASSSPEPQHF.

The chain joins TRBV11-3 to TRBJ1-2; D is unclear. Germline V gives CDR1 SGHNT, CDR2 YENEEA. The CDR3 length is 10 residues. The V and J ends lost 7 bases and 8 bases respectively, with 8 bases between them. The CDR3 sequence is CASKPTGYTF. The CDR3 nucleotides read TGTGCCAGCAAGCCCACCGGCTACACCTTC.

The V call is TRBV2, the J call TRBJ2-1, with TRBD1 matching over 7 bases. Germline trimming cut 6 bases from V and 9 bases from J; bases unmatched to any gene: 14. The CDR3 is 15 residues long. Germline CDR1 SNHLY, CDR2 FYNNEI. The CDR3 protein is CASRTGQPAVREQFF. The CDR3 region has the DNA TGTGCCAGCAGGACGGGACAGCCAGCGGTACGTGAGCAGTTCTTC.

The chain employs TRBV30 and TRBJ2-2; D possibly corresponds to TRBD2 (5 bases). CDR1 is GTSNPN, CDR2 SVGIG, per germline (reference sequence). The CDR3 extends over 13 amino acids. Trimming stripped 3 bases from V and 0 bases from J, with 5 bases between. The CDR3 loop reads CAWRGANTGELFF. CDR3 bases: TGTGCCTGGAGGGGAGCGAACACCGGGGAGCTGTTTTTT. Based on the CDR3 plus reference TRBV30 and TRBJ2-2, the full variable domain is SQTIHQWPATLVQPVGSPLSLECTVEGTSNPNLYWYRQAAGRGLQLLFYSVGIGQISSEVPQNLSASRPQDRQFILSSKKLLLSDSGFYLCAWRGANTGELFFGEGSRLTVL.

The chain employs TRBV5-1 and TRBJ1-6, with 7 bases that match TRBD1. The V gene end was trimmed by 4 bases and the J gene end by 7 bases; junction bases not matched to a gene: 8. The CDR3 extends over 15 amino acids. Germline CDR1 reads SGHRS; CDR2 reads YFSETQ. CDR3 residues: CASSPRQGQNSPLHF. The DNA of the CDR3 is TGCGCCAGCAGCCCCCGACAGGGTCAGAATTCACCCCTCCACTTT. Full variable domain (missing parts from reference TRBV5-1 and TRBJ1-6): KAGVTQTPRYLIKTRGQQVTLSCSPISGHRSVSWYQQTPGQGLQFLFEYFSETQRNKGNFPGRFSGRQFSNSRSEMNVSTLELGDSALYLCASSPRQGQNSPLHFGNGTRLTVT.

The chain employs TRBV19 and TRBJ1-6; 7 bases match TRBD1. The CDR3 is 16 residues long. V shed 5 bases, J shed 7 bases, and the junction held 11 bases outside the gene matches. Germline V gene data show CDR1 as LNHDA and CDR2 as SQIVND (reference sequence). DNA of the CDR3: TGTGCCAGTAGTTCCACCCCGACAGGGAACAATTCACCCCTCCACTTT. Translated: CASSSTPTGNNSPLHF.

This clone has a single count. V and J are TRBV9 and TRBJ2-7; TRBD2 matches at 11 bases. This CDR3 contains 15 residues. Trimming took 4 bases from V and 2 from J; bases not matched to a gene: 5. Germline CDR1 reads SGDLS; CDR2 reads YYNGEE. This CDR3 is CASSPRTSGPYEQYF. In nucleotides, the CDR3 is TGTGCCAGCAGCCCCCGGACTAGCGGGCCCTACGAGCAGTACTTC.